The rows below give T cell receptor beta chains drawn from one sample of a study of cytomegalovirus exposure and HLA in healthy donors. Data came from immunoSEQ multiplex PCR; TCRdb stores just in-frame clones and leaves some out. Among approximately 210,000 clones listed, around 83% were seen once. Sequencing used PBMCs. The receptors stem from a woman aged 40 to 50 in good health and CMV-seronegative. Both conserved end residues are part of each CDR3. The D gene is left open where the match is weak. Expanded clones are given a class, and other clones once, few, many or no size at all.

clone size	V gene	D gene	CDR3 length	J gene	CDR3 protein	CDR3 DNA
NA	TRBV5-1	NA	15	TRBJ2-2	CASSEDGTSTGELFF	TGCGCCAGCAGCGAGGACGGAACTAGCACCGGGGAGCTGTTTTTT
NA	TRBV7-2	NA	14	TRBJ1-2	CASSSQGSMRGYTF	TGTGCCAGCAGCTCACAGGGAAGTATGCGTGGCTACACCTTC
few	TRBV18	TRBD1	15	TRBJ2-5	CASSPFRDSQETQYF	TGTGCCAGCTCACCATTCCGGGACAGCCAAGAGACCCAGTACTTC
NA	TRBV7-8	NA	17	TRBJ1-2	CASSLDIHDTSNYGYTF	TGTGCCAGCAGCTTAGACATTCACGACACTTCTAACTATGGCTACACCTTC
NA	TRBV5-8	NA	16	TRBJ1-1	CASSFIPGFKDTEAFF	TGTGCCAGCAGCTTCATTCCAGGGTTTAAGGACACTGAAGCTTTCTTT
few	TRBV9	NA	15	TRBJ2-7	CASSVGTTTGYEQYF	TGTGCCAGCAGCGTAGGGACTACTACAGGCTACGAGCAGTACTTC
NA	TRBV30	TRBD2	16	TRBJ2-2	CACLSGRAGATGELFF	TGTGCCTGTCTTAGCGGGAGGGCCGGTGCCACCGGGGAGCTGTTTTTT
NA	TRBV7-9	TRBD1	13	TRBJ1-2	CASSSTGNYGYTF	TGTGCCAGCAGCTCGACAGGGAACTATGGCTACACCTTC
NA	TRBV11-2	TRBD2	15	TRBJ2-5	CASSWAAGGRETQYF	TGTGCCAGCAGCTGGGCAGCGGGAGGGAGGGAGACCCAGTACTTC
NA	TRBV7-9	NA	18	TRBJ2-6	CASSLFRTPVSGANVLTF	TGTGCCAGCAGCTTATTTAGGACACCCGTCTCTGGGGCCAACGTCCTGACTTTC
few	TRBV10-3	TRBD1	15	TRBJ1-1	CAISELTGGNTEAFF	TGTGCCATCAGTGAGTTGACAGGGGGTAACACTGAAGCTTTCTTT
few	TRBV27	TRBD2	16	TRBJ2-7	CASSYWSASGSYEQYF	TGTGCCAGCAGTTATTGGTCGGCTAGCGGCTCCTACGAGCAGTACTTC
few	TRBV28	NA	13	TRBJ1-4	CASSSWGGEELFF	TGTGCCAGCAGTTCGTGGGGGGGCGAGGAACTGTTTTTT
few	TRBV25-1	NA	13	TRBJ1-5	CASAEQSNQPQHF	TGTGCCAGCGCAGAACAAAGCAATCAGCCCCAGCATTTT
NA	TRBV21-1	NA	8	TRBJ2-1	CPRDEQFF	TGTCCTAGAGATGAGCAGTTCTTC
NA	TRBV7-3	TRBD2	17	TRBJ2-1	CASSSKSGRHAYNEQFF	TGTGCCAGCAGCTCGAAGAGCGGGAGACACGCCTACAATGAGCAGTTCTTC
NA	TRBV21-1	NA	16	TRBJ2-1	CASSPTGDPAYNEQFF	TGTGCCAGCAGCCCTACAGGGGACCCAGCCTACAATGAGCAGTTCTTC
NA	TRBV5-5	NA	15	TRBJ1-3	CASSLEWARGNTIYF	TGTGCCAGCAGCTTGGAATGGGCCAGGGGAAACACCATATATTTT
NA	TRBV7-2	NA	16	TRBJ2-3	CASSLGATASTDTQYF	TGTGCCAGCAGCCTGGGGGCTACAGCTAGCACAGATACGCAGTATTTT
NA	TRBV18	TRBD2	14	TRBJ2-3	CASALASQTDTQYF	TGTGCCAGCGCACTAGCGTCCCAAACAGATACGCAGTATTTT
NA	TRBV15	NA	16	TRBJ1-1	CATSREQGSWNTEAFF	TGTGCCACCAGCAGAGAACAGGGAAGTTGGAACACTGAAGCTTTCTTT
NA	TRBV30	TRBD1	16	TRBJ1-1	CAWSPPKTGGYTEAFF	TGTGCCTGGAGTCCTCCGAAGACAGGGGGCTACACTGAAGCTTTCTTT